The source of this TCR beta chain is a study of blood T cell repertoires in COVID-19. Study context: The United States, Italy and Spain were the sources of the acute and convalescent COVID-19 samples. Sources were T cells, B-cell-depleted T cells, or PBMCs; the material itself was cDNA or gDNA.

Per the authors' pipeline: Counts of nucleated cells, estimated from reference gene primer amplification, were obtained. The data were produced by immunoSEQ multiplex PCR, yet TCRdb's version contains in-frame clones alone and is incomplete. The D gene and trimming were derived from the DNA, and the V and J assignments and clone size from that table. The sample has under 40,000 clones, approximately 81% seen once. Specimen: peripheral blood. The sequence derives from a human donor with acute or convalescent COVID-19. The donor label of this sample is uncertain.

The CDR3 sequence is CAINRGYGYTF. The CDR3 nucleotides are TGTGCAATCAACCGGGGGTACGGCTACACCTTC. The gene calls are TRBV30 and TRBJ1-2, with D possibly being TRBD1 (5 bases). The CDR3 is 11 amino acids. Germline CDR1 reads GTSNPN; CDR2 reads SVGIG (reference sequence).